This record covers a single T cell receptor (beta chain). The target antigen is unknown. Investigators spread the genomic DNA of each subset evenly over several immunoSEQ plates. The protocol was immunoSEQ multiplex PCR, while the TCRdb copy is restricted to in-frame clones and leaves out a portion. The sample yields about 2.1 million clones, 85% to 95% seen once. This entry belongs to a study of shared clonotypes between healthy human individuals. Study-wide background: The composition of the donors was two women and a few men aged 18 to 49.

The study's findings and limits: Naive CD4 clonotypes were shared across a few donors at about 5.2%. The low donor count limited represented genetic and exposure-history diversity.

Only CD45RO-negative cells positively selected for CCR7 counted as naive CD8 cells, so terminally differentiated effector memory CD45RA+ cells were excluded. Trimming took off 6 bases at V and 10 bases at J, with 26 bases between the two ends. The CDR3 extends over 16 amino acids. Germline loops: CDR1 SGHNT, CDR2 YYREEE (reference sequence). Material for sequencing was naive CD8+ T cells from PBMCs. The gene calls are TRBV5-4 and TRBJ2-1, with D perhaps matching TRBD1 (6 bases). This TCR came from a man between 18 and 29 years old in good health. Some clones in this sample may be carry-over from other donors' samples. The CDR3 DNA follows: TGTGCCAGCACCGACGACCTCGGGACACAAGTTCAGGAGCAGTTCTTC. It encodes CASTDDLGTQVQEQFF.